This TCR beta chain was observed in a study of shared clonotypes between healthy human individuals. The length of the CDR3 is 18 residues. V shed 0 bases, J shed 1 base, and the junction held 9 bases outside the gene matches. Germline CDR1 LGHNT, CDR2 FRNRAP. Produced via immunoSEQ multiplex PCR; TCRdb's table is partial and in-frame only. The table has approximately 2.4 million clones, approximately 94% seen once. Study-wide findings and caveats: All-four-donor shared clonotypes had higher generation probabilities than non-shared clonotypes did. The expectation was that sequencing depth would affect clonotype sharing among donors. Between a handful of donors, naive CD4 clonotypes were shared at a level of about 5%.

Comment on this clone: The antigen is undetermined.

J is TRBJ1-3 and V is TRBV12-5; TRBD1 matches at 7 bases. The clonotype was recovered from a man aged 18 to 30 in good health. Sequenced material: naive CD4+ T cells sorted from blood. Subset denoted: CD45RA+ positively selected. Written as DNA, the CDR3 is TGTGCTAGTGGTTTGGTACCCAAGTCAGGGGGTTCTGGAAACACCATATATTTT. This translates into CASGLVPKSGGSGNTIYF. The variable domain in full, with the rest retrieved from reference TRBV12-5 and TRBJ1-3, is DARVTQTPRHKVTEMGQEVTMRCQPILGHNTVFWYRQTMMQGLELLAYFRNRAPLDDSGMPKDRFSAEMPDATLATLKIQPSEPRDSAVYFCASGLVPKSGGSGNTIYFGEGSWLTVV.